This entry lists 8 T cell receptor beta chains sequenced from one sample in a study of blood T cell repertoires in COVID-19. TCRdb's copy holds only in-frame clones and misses some; the assay was immunoSEQ multiplex PCR. The data contain around 100,000 clones, around 87% of them singletons. Sequencing used peripheral blood. Receptors originate from a man in his forties or fifties with acute or convalescent COVID-19.

This chain uses TRBV6-5 with TRBJ1-1; D unclear. Per the germline V gene, CDR1 is MNHEY and CDR2 is SVGAGI. Trimming shortened V by 7 bases and J by 1 base, and 10 bases separated the two germline ends. The CDR3 has 13 residues. DNA for the CDR3: TGTGCCAGCATAAGCGGGAGGAACACTGAAGCTTTCTTT. Its translation is CASISGRNTEAFF.

J is TRBJ2-4 and V is TRBV6-5; D is undetermined. Germline-derived CDR1 and CDR2 are MNHEY and SVGAGI. Deletions cut 0 bases from V and 0 bases from J, with 6 bases between. The CDR3 runs 15 residues. Written as DNA, the CDR3 is TGTGCCAGCAGTTACTCGAGTCTAGCCAAAAACATTCAGTACTTC. It encodes CASSYSSLAKNIQYF.

The V and J genes are TRBV5-1 and TRBJ2-3, with 9 positions matching TRBD2. This CDR3 is built from 16 residues. V dropped 0 bases and J dropped 5; count of bases not matched to a gene: 7. Germline V gives CDR1 SGHRS, CDR2 YFSETQ. CDR3 in amino acids: CASSLVASGIGDTQYF. The CDR3 DNA reads as TGCGCCAGCAGCTTGGTAGCTAGCGGGATCGGAGATACGCAGTATTTT.

This rearrangement joins TRBV2 to TRBJ2-5; TRBD1 is a possible D gene (6 bases). With 6 bases removed from V and 1 base from J, the gap between germline ends came to 12 bases. Germline V gene sequence: CDR1 SNHLY, CDR2 FYNNEI. The CDR3 is 14 residues long. CDR3 sequence: CASSRQARQETQYF. In DNA, the CDR3 is TGTGCCAGCAGCCGACAGGCCCGCCAAGAGACCCAGTACTTC.

The gene calls are TRBV3-1 (or the pseudogene TRBV3-2) and TRBJ2-3, with a possible D match to TRBD1 (5 bases). V was cut by 1 base and J by 8 bases, with 13 bases left in between. There are 14 residues in the CDR3. The V gene's germline CDR1 is LGHDT and CDR2 YNNKEL (reference sequence). CDR3 amino acids: CASSQALRDTTQYF. CDR3 in DNA: TGTGCCAGCAGCCAAGCCCTCAGGGATACTACGCAGTATTTT.

In this sample, this clone turned up a few times. V is TRBV4-1 and J is TRBJ2-3, with 9 bases aligning to TRBD1. The CDR3 loop spans 20 amino acids. Germline loops: CDR1 MGHRA, CDR2 YSYEKL. The ends lost 0 bases at V and 2 bases at J; junction bases unmatched: 15. The CDR3 coding sequence is TGCGCCAGCAGCCAAGAAAGATTAAAGGCCGGGACAGGGTCCACAGATACGCAGTATTTT. Amino acids: CASSQERLKAGTGSTDTQYF.

This chain connects TRBV28 to TRBJ2-3; 13 bases map to TRBD2. Germline values: CDR1 MDHEN, CDR2 SYDVKM. The length of the CDR3 is 16 residues. Unmatched junction bases numbered 8, after V lost 5 bases and J lost 6 bases. The DNA for the CDR3 is TGTGCCAGCAGTGGACACGGACTAGCGGGAGCCGATACGCAGTATTTT. It codes for CASSGHGLAGADTQYF.

The chain uses TRBV11-3 and TRBJ2-1, with 7 bases that match TRBD2. V lost 2 bases to trimming and J lost 13 bases; unmatched junction nucleotides: 2. CDR1 is SGHNT, CDR2 YENEEA, per germline. CDR3 length equals 11 residues. The CDR3 sequence is CASSLRGLQFF. The CDR3 DNA is TGTGCCAGCAGCTTAAGGGGACTACAGTTCTTC.